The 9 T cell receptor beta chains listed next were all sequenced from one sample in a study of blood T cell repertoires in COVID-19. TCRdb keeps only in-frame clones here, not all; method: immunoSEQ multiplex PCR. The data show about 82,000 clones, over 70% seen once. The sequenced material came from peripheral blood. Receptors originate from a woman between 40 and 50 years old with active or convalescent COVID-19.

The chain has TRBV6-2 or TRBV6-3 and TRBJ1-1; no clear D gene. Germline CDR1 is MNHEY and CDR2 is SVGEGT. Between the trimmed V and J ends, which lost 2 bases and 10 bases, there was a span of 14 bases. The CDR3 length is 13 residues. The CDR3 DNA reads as TGTGCCAGCAGTTACGCGGGGTTGAGGTCAGCTTTCTTT. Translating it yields CASSYAGLRSAFF.

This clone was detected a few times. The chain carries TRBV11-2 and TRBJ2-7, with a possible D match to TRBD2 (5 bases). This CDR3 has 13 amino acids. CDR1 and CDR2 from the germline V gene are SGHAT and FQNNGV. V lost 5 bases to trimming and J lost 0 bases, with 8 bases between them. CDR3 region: CASSKRVSYEQYF. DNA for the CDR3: TGTGCCAGCAGCAAGAGGGTCTCCTACGAGCAGTACTTC.

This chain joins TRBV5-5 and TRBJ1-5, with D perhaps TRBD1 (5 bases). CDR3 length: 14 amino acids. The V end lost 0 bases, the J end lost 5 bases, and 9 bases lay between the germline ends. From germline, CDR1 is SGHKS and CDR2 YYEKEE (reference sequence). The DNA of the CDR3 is TGTGCCAGCAGCTTGGGACAGAACTATCAGCCCCAGCATTTT. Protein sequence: CASSLGQNYQPQHF.

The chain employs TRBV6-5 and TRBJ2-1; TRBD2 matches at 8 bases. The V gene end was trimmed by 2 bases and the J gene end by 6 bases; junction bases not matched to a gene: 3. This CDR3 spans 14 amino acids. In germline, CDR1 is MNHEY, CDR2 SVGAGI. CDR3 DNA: TGTGCCAGCAGTTACCAGGGACTAGTCAATGAGCAGTTCTTC. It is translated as CASSYQGLVNEQFF.

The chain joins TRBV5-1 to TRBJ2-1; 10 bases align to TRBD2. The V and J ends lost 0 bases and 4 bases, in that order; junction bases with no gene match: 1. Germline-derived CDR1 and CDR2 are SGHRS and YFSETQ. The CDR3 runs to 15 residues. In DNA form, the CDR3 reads TGCGCCAGCAGCTTGGCTAGCGGGAGTTACAATGAGCAGTTCTTC. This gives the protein CASSLASGSYNEQFF. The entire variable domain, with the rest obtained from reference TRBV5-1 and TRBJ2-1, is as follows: KAGVTQTPRYLIKTRGQQVTLSCSPISGHRSVSWYQQTPGQGLQFLFEYFSETQRNKGNFPGRFSGRQFSNSRSEMNVSTLELGDSALYLCASSLASGSYNEQFFGPGTRLTVL.

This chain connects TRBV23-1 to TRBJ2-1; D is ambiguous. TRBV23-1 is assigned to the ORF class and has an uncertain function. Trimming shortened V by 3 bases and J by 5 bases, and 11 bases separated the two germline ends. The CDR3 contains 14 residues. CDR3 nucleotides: TGCGCCAGCAGTCACCCCGCGGCCAACAATGAGCAGTTCTTC. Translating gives CASSHPAANNEQFF.

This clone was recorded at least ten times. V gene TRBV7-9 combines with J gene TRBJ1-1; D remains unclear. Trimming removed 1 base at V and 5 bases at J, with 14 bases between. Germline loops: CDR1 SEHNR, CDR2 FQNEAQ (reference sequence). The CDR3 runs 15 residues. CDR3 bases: TGTGCCAGCAGCTTAGTATGGCCGGGAGATACTGAAGCTTTCTTT. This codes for CASSLVWPGDTEAFF.

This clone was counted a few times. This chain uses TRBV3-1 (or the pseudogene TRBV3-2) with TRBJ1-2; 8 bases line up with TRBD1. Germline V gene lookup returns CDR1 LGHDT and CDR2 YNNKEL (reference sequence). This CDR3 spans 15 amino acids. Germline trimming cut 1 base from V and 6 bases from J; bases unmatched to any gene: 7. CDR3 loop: CASSQAQGGSNGYTF. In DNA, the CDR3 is TGTGCCAGCAGCCAAGCACAGGGGGGTAGTAATGGCTACACCTTC.

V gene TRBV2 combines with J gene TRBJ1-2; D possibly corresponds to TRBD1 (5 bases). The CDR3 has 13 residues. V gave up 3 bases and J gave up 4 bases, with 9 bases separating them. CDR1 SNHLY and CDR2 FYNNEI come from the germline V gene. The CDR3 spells CASSDGAGYGYTF. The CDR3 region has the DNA TGTGCCAGCAGTGATGGGGCTGGCTATGGCTACACCTTC.